This TCR beta chain was recorded in a study of OX40 agonist ivuxolimab in advanced cancers. Study overall: From 23 to 79 years was the age range, with a mean of 60 years, and over 80% were male.

V shed 9 bases, J shed 3 bases, and the junction held 9 bases outside the gene matches. The CDR3 covers 15 residues. Germline V CDR1 and CDR2: SGHNT, YYREEE (reference sequence). The assay was immunoSEQ multiplex PCR, and TCRdb's table has in-frame clones only and misses some. The top ten hold roughly 23% of the sample, which has some 25,000 clones, about four fifths seen once. The input for sequencing was CD4+ or CD8+ T cells sorted from blood, taken in a trial of the OX40 agonist ivuxolimab. The chain combines TRBV5-4 with TRBJ2-3, with TRBD2 matching 11 bases. The receptor comes from an adult with an advanced solid tumor such as melanoma, head and neck, liver or kidney cancer. DNA of the CDR3: TGTGCCACCATCATAGCGGGAGGGAGAACAGATACGCAGTATTTT. It codes for CATIIAGGRTDTQYF.